Listed below are T cell receptor beta chains from one sample, sequenced in a study of long-term antiretroviral therapy in people with HIV. Only in-frame clones appear in the TCRdb table, and some are missing; sequencing was by immunoSEQ multiplex PCR. The sample includes 30,000 to 35,000 clones, approximately 75% of them seen just once. Sequences were derived from unsorted PBMCs, sampled 3 years after starting antiretroviral therapy. The receptors stem from a man aged 45-65 years with HIV. Each CDR3 is given with its conserved first and last residue. The D gene is left open where the match is weak. The size entry is marked missing in some rows and otherwise reads once, few, many or a size class.

abundance	v_gene	d_gene	j_gene	CDR3aa	CDR3nt
.	TRBV4-3	.	TRBJ2-2	CASRVVGADTGELFF	TGCGCCAGCAGAGTCGTGGGCGCCGACACCGGGGAGCTGTTTTTT
.	TRBV5-8	.	TRBJ2-7	CASSLQGKGYEQYF	TGTGCCAGCAGCTTGCAGGGAAAGGGCTACGAGCAGTACTTC
.	TRBV19	.	TRBJ1-1	CASSILRGEAFF	TGTGCCAGTAGTATTCTGCGGGGAGAAGCTTTCTTT
.	TRBV29-1	TRBD1	TRBJ2-6	CSVSTGGTGANVLTF	TGCAGCGTCTCGACAGGGGGCACAGGGGCCAACGTCCTGACTTTC
medium-sized	TRBV21-1	.	TRBJ1-2	CASSKIGGDRWTGGYTF	TGTGCCAGCAGCAAAATAGGCGGGGACAGGTGGACTGGAGGCTACACCTTC
.	TRBV27	.	TRBJ2-3	CASRGALDTQYF	TGTGCCAGCCGCGGGGCCTTGGATACGCAGTATTTT
.	TRBV5-1	.	TRBJ2-7	CASSLELVPYEQYF	TGCGCCAGCAGCTTGGAACTGGTTCCCTACGAGCAGTACTTC
once	TRBV6-6	.	TRBJ1-3	CASSYSRTGNTIYF	TGTGCCAGCAGTTATTCGAGGACAGGAAACACCATATATTTT
.	TRBV27	TRBD2	TRBJ2-7	CASRGGLHEQYF	TGTGCCAGCCGGGGGGGGCTCCACGAGCAGTACTTC
.	TRBV4-3	.	TRBJ1-2	CASSQEVSGHGYTF	TGCGCCAGCAGCCAAGAAGTGTCAGGTCATGGCTACACCTTC
once	TRBV5-1	.	TRBJ2-1	CASSLNGRGNNEQFF	TGCGCCAGCAGCTTGAACGGGAGAGGAAACAATGAGCAGTTCTTC
.	TRBV4-3	.	TRBJ2-2	CASSQEVRSQGAGELFF	TGCGCCAGCAGCCAAGAGGTTCGCAGCCAGGGCGCCGGGGAGCTGTTTTTT
.	TRBV7-9	TRBD1	TRBJ2-1	CASSLGFSGTGYNEQFF	TGTGCCAGCAGCTTGGGATTCTCCGGGACAGGTTACAATGAGCAGTTCTTC
.	TRBV28	.	TRBJ2-7	CASRSLWEQYF	TGTGCCAGCAGGTCACTCTGGGAGCAGTACTTC
.	TRBV4-2	TRBD1	TRBJ2-5	CASSQTGWVQETQYF	TGTGCCAGCAGCCAGACAGGGTGGGTACAAGAGACCCAGTACTTC
.	TRBV4-3	.	TRBJ2-7	CASSNMVGAGYEQYF	TGCGCCAGCAGCAATATGGTAGGGGCTGGCTACGAGCAGTACTTC
.	TRBV5-1	TRBD2	TRBJ2-1	CASSQGLAGGEQFF	TGCGCCAGCAGCCAGGGACTAGCGGGAGGGGAGCAGTTCTTC
.	TRBV5-1	.	TRBJ2-7	CASSPGQIESYEQYF	TGCGCCAGCAGCCCGGGTCAGATAGAGTCCTACGAGCAGTACTTC
.	TRBV28	.	TRBJ2-7	CASSLAGPPYEQYF	TGTGCCAGCAGTTTGGCGGGGCCCCCATACGAGCAGTACTTC
.	TRBV2	TRBD2	TRBJ2-2	CASTPTSGSRTGELFF	TGTGCCAGCACCCCGACTAGCGGGAGTAGGACCGGGGAGCTGTTTTTT
few	TRBV18	.	TRBJ2-7	CASSSVSYEQYF	TGTGCCAGCTCGTCCGTCTCCTACGAGCAGTACTTC
.	TRBV5-4	.	TRBJ2-3	CASSPGGSDTQYF	TGTGCCAGCAGCCCGGGGGGCTCAGATACGCAGTATTTT
.	TRBV18	.	TRBJ2-1	CASSEQAFSYNEQFF	TGTGCCAGCTCAGAACAGGCCTTTAGCTACAATGAGCAGTTCTTC
.	TRBV25-1	TRBD1	TRBJ2-3	CASSEIDHGQVPDTQYF	TGTGCCAGCAGTGAGATAGACCACGGACAGGTCCCAGATACGCAGTATTTT
few	TRBV25-1	.	TRBJ1-1	CASSESMNTEAFF	TGTGCCAGCAGTGAATCTATGAACACTGAAGCTTTCTTT
.	TRBV19	TRBD2	TRBJ2-2	CASRRGGTGELFF	TGTGCCAGTAGGCGGGGGGGTACCGGGGAGCTGTTTTTT